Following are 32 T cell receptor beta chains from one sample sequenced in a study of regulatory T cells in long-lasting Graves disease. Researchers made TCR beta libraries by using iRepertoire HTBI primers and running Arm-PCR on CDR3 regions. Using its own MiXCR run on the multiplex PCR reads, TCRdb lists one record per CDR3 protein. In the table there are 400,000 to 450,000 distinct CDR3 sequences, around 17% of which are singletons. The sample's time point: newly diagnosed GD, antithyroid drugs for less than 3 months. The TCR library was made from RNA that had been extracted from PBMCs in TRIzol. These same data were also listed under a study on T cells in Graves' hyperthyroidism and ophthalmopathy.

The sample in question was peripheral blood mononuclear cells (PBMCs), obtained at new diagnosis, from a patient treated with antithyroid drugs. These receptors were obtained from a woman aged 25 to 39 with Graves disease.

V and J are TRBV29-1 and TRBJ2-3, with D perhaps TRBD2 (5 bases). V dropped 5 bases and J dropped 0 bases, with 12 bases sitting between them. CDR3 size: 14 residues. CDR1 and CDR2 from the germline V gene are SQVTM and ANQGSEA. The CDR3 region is CSVRPADSTDTQYF. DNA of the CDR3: TGCAGCGTTCGTCCAGCGGACAGCACAGATACGCAGTATTTT.

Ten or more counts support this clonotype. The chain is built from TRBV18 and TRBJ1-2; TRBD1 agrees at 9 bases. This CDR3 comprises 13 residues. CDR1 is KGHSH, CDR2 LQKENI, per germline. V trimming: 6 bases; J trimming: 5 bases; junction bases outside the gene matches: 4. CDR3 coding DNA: TGTGCCAGCTCGACAGGGGGAAAGTATGGCTACACCTTC. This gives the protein CASSTGGKYGYTF.

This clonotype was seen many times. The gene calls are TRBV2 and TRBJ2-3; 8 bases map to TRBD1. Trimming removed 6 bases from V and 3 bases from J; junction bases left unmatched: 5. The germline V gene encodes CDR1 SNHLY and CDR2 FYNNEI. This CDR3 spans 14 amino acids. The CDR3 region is CASSGTGRTDTQYF. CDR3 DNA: TGTGCCAGCAGCGGGACAGGCCGAACAGATACGCAGTATTTT.

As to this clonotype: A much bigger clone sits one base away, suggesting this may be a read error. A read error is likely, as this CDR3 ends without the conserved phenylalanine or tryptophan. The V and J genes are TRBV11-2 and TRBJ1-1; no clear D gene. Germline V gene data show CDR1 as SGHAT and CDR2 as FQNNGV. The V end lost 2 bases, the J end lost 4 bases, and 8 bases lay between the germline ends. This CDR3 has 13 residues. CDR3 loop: CASSLLYGTEAFS. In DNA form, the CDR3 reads TGTGCCAGCAGCTTACTATACGGCACTGAAGCTTTCTCT.

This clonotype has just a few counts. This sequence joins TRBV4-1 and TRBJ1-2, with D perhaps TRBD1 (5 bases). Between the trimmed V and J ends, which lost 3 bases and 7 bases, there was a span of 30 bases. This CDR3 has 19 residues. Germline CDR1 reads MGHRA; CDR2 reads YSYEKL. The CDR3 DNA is TGCGCCAGCAGCCAGGGACCTCGACAGATGTACGAAACTACTGGTGGCTACACCTTC. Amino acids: CASSQGPRQMYETTGGYTF.

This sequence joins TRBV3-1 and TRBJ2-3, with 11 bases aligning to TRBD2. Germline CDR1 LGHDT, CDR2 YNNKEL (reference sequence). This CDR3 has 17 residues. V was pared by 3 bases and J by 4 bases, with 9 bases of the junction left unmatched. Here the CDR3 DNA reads TGTGCCAGCAGCCATGCTGGGACTAGCGGACCGGCAGATACGCAGTATTTT. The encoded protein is CASSHAGTSGPADTQYF.

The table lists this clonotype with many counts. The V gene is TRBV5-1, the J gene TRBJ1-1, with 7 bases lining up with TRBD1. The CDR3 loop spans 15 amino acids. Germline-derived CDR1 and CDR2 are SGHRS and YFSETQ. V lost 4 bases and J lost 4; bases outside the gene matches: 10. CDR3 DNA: TGCGCCAGCAGCCTTGCTGGACAGGCAGCCACTGAAGCTTTCTTT. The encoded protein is CASSLAGQAATEAFF.

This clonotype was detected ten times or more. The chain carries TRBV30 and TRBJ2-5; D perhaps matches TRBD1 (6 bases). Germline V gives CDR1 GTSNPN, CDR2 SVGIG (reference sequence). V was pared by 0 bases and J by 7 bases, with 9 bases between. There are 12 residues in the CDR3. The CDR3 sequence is CAWSVQGRTQYF. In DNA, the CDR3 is TGTGCCTGGAGTGTGCAGGGGAGGACCCAGTACTTC.

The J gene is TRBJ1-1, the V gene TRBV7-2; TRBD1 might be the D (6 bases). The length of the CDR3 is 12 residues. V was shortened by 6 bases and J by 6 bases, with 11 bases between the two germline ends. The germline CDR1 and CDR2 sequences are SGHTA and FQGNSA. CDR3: CASRFGGPEAFF. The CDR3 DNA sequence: TGTGCCAGCAGGTTTGGGGGCCCTGAAGCTTTCTTT.

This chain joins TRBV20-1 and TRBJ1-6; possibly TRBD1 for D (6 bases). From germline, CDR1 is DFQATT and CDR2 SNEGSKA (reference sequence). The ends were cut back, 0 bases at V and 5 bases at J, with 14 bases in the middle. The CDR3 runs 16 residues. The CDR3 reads CSARDSGGGNNSPLHF. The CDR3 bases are TGCAGTGCTAGAGATTCGGGAGGGGGGAATAATTCACCCCTCCACTTT.

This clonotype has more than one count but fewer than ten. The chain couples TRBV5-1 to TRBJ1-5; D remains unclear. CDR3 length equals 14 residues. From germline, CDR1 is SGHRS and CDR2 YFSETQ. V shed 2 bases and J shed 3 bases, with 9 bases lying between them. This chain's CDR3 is CASSFNPTNQPQHF. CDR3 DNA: TGCGCCAGCAGCTTCAATCCCACCAATCAGCCCCAGCATTTT.

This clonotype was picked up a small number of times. The chain's CDR3 is CASSLSGGRVTPYEQYF. The CDR3 DNA follows: TGTGCCAGCAGCTTATCCGGCGGCAGGGTGACCCCCTACGAGCAGTACTTC. This chain links TRBV13 with TRBJ2-7; possible D gene TRBD1, 5 bases. This CDR3 spans 17 amino acids. V shed 2 bases and J shed 2 bases, with 19 bases lying between them. Germline V lookup: CDR1 PRHDT, CDR2 FYEKMQ (reference sequence).

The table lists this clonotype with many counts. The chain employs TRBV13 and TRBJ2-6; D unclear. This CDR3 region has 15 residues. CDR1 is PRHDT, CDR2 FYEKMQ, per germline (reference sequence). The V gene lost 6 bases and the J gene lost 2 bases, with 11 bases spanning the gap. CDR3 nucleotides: TGTGCCAGCAGGCTAGGGCTGGCTGGGGCCAACGTCCTGACTTTC. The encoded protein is CASRLGLAGANVLTF.

CDR3 DNA sequence: TGTGCCAGCAGCTCATTTGACAGCTACGAGCAGTACTTC. It specifies CASSSFDSYEQYF. V gene TRBV3-1 combines with J gene TRBJ2-7, with a tentative D call TRBD1 (5 bases). Germline V gene sequence: CDR1 LGHDT, CDR2 YNNKEL (reference sequence). V lost 5 bases and J 3 bases, leaving 11 bases between the germline ends. This CDR3 has 13 residues.

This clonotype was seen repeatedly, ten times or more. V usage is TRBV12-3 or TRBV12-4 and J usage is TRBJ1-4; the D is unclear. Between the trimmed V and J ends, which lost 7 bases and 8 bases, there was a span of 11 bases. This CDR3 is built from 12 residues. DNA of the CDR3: TGTGCCAGCACCCTCACGGCAGAAAAACTGTTTTTT. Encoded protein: CASTLTAEKLFF.

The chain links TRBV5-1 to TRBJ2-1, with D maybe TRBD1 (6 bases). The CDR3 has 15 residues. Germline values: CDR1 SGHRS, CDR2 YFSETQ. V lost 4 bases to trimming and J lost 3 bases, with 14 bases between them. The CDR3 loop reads CASSGTAGVYNEQFF. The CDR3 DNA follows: TGCGCCAGCAGCGGCACGGCAGGGGTCTACAATGAGCAGTTCTTC.

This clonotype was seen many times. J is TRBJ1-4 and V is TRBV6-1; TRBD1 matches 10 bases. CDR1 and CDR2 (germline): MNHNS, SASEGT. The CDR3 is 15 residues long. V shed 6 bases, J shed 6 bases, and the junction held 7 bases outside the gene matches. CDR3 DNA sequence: TGTGCCAGCAGGACAGCCGGACAGGGGGATGAAAAACTGTTTTTT. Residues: CASRTAGQGDEKLFF.

CDR3 loop: CASSDPHGEFF. In DNA form, the CDR3 reads TGTGCCAGCAGTGACCCCCACGGTGAATTCTTC. This rearrangement joins TRBV2 to TRBJ2-1; D is undetermined. The V gene lost 3 bases and the J gene lost 16 bases, with 13 bases spanning the gap. Looked up from germline, CDR1 is SNHLY and CDR2 is FYNNEI. The CDR3 spans 11 residues.

This CDR3 reads CASSFAGDRLAGVYNEQFF. In DNA form, the CDR3 reads TGTGCCAGCAGCTTCGCAGGGGATCGACTAGCGGGAGTCTACAATGAGCAGTTCTTC. The rearrangement joins TRBV3-1 to TRBJ2-1; 12 nucleotides align to TRBD2. Germline V CDR1 and CDR2: LGHDT, YNNKEL (reference sequence). This CDR3 has 19 amino acids. V dropped 5 bases and J dropped 3; count of bases not matched to a gene: 14.

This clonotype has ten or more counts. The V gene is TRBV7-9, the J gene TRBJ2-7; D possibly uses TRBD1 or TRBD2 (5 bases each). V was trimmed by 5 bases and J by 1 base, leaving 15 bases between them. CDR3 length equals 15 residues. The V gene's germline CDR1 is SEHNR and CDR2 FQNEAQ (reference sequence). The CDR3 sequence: CASSGDVGLSYEQYF. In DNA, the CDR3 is TGTGCCAGCAGCGGGGACGTCGGACTTTCCTACGAGCAGTACTTC. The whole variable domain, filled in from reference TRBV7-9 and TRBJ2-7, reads DTGVSQNPRHKITKRGQNVTFRCDPISEHNRLYWYRQTLGQGPEFLTYFQNEAQLEKSRLLSDRFSAERPKGSFSTLEIQRTEQGDSAMYLCASSGDVGLSYEQYFGPGTRLTVT.

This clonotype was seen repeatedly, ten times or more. CDR3 coding DNA: TGCAGTGCTAGAGATCTGGGACTAGCGGGAGGTTCCGCCGGGCAGTTCTTC. Its translation: CSARDLGLAGGSAGQFF. The gene calls are TRBV20-1 and TRBJ2-1, with TRBD2 matching 15 bases. The germline gives CDR1 DFQATT, CDR2 SNEGSKA (reference sequence). This CDR3 is built from 17 residues. Losses at the gene ends were 0 bases for V and 12 bases for J; bases not matched to a gene: 12.

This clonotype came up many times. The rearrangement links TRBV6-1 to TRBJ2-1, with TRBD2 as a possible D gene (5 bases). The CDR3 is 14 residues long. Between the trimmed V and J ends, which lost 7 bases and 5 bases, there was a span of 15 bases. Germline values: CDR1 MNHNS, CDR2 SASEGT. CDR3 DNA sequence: TGTGCCAGCATAGGAGACGGGAAAAACAATGAGCAGTTCTTC. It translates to CASIGDGKNNEQFF.

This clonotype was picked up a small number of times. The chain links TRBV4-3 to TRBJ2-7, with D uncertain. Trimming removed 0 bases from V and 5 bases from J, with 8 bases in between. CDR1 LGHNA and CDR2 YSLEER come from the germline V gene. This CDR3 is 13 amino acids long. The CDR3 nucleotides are TGCGCCAGCAGCCAAGAAACGGCCGACGAGCAGTACTTC. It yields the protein CASSQETADEQYF.

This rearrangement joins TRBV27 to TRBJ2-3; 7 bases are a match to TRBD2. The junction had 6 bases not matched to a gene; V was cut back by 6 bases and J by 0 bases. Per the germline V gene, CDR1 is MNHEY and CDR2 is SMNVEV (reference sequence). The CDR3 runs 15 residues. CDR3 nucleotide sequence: TGTGCCAGCAGATCCGGGGGGACTAGCACAGATACGCAGTATTTT. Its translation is CASRSGGTSTDTQYF.

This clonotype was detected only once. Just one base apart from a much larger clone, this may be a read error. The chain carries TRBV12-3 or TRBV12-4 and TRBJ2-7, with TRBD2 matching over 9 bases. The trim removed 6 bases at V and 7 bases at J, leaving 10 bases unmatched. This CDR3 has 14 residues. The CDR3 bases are TGTGCCAGCAGGTATAGCGGGAGCGGAGATGAGCAGTACTTC. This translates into CASRYSGSGDEQYF.

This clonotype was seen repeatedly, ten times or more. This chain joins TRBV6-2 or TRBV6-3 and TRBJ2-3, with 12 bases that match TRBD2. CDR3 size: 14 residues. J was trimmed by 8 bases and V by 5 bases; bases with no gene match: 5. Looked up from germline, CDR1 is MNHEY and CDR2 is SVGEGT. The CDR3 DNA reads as TGTGCCAGCAGTGCAAGACTAGCGGGAGCTACGCAGTATTTT. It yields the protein CASSARLAGATQYF.

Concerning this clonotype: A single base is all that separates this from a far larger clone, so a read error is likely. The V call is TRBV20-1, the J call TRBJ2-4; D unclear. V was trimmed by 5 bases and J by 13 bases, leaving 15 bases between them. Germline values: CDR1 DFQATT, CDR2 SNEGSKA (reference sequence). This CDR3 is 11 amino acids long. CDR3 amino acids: CSAGTYNEQYF. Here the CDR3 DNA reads TGCAGTGCTGGAACTTACAATGAGCAGTACTTC.

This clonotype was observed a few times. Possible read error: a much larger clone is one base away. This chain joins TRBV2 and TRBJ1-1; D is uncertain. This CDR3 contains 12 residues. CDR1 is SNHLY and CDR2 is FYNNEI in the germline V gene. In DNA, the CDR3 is TGTGCCGGCAGTGAACGGGAGAGGGTGGCTTTCTTT. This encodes CAGSERERVAFF.

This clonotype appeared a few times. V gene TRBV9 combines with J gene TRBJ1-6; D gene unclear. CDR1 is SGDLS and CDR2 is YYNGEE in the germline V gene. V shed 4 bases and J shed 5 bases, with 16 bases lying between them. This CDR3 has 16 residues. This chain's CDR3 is CASSPKVANNNSPLHF. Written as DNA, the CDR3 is TGTGCCAGCAGCCCTAAAGTGGCAAACAATAATTCACCCCTCCACTTT.

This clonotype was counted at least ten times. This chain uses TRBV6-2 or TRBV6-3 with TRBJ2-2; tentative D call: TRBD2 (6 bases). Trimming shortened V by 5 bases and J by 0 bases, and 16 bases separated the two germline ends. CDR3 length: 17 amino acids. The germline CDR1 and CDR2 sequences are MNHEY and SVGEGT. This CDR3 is CASSPHDAGPNTGELFF. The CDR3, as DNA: TGTGCCAGCAGTCCGCACGACGCGGGACCGAACACCGGGGAGCTGTTTTTT.

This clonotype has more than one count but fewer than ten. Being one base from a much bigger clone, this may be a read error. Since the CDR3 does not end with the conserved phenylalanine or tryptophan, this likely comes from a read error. The CDR3 coding sequence is TGCAGCGTCGGGGGCTTGAACACTGAAGCTTTCCTT. Residues: CSVGGLNTEAFL. The V gene is TRBV29-1, the J gene TRBJ1-1, with D maybe TRBD1 (6 bases). Trimming left V 6 bases short and J 0 bases short, with 8 bases between. The CDR3 is 12 residues long. CDR1 SQVTM and CDR2 ANQGSEA come from the germline V gene.

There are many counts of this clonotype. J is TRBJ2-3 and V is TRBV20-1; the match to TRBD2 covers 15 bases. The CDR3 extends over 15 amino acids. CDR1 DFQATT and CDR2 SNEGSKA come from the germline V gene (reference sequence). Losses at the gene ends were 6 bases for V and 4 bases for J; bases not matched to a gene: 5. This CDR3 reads CSARGLAGGPDTQYF. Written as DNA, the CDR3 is TGCAGTGCACGGGGACTAGCGGGAGGCCCAGATACGCAGTATTTT.